This TCR beta chain was identified in a study of regulatory T cells in long-lasting Graves disease. Both iRepertoire HTBI primers and Arm-PCR of CDR3 regions were used to build the TCR beta libraries. TCRdb re-analysed the multiplex PCR reads in MiXCR, keeping a single row per CDR3 protein. The profile shows about 530,000 distinct CDR3 sequences, roughly a sixth of them singletons. The sample holds a few counts of this clonotype. The V end was cut by 1 base, the J end by 4 bases, with 5 bases between. Germline loops: CDR1 DFQATT, CDR2 SNEGSKA (reference sequence). The CDR3 sequence is 12 residues long. The time point here: newly diagnosed GD, antithyroid drugs for less than 3 months. RNA extracted from PBMCs served as the sequencing template. These data were also filed under a second study, of T cells in Graves' hyperthyroidism and ophthalmopathy.

V is TRBV20-1 and J is TRBJ1-5; maybe TRBD1 (5 bases). The specimen comprised peripheral blood mononuclear cells (PBMCs), sampled at new diagnosis, from a patient treated with antithyroid drugs. This sequence was found in a woman aged 40-65 years with Graves disease. The CDR3 nucleotides are TGCAGTGCTAGAGCAGGGAATCAGCCCCAGCATTTT. This encodes CSARAGNQPQHF.